The 8 T cell receptor beta chains given below trace back to one sample, sequenced in a study of neurological immune-mediated disorders. TCRdb itself ran the 5' RACE reads through MiXCR, one entry per CDR3 protein. The top ten clones hold 9.5% to 10% of a sample with tens of thousands of distinct CDR3 sequences, about 9.4% of them seen once. Time point given: longitudinal time-point 1 (baseline). The sample taken for sequencing was PBMCs. Receptors originate from a young man in good health.

This clonotype was detected many times. This sequence joins TRBV3-1 and TRBJ2-5; possibly TRBD1 or TRBD2 for D (5 bases each). Trimming left V 6 bases short and J 5 bases short, with 25 bases between. The germline gives CDR1 LGHDT, CDR2 YNNKEL (reference sequence). This CDR3 comprises 17 residues. CDR3 amino acids: CASRPGTKTPYEETQYF. CDR3 DNA sequence: TGTGCCAGCAGACCAGGGACCAAGACCCCCTACGAGGAGACCCAGTACTTC.

Regarding this clonotype: The junction and the germline gene differ at one end; a read error may be behind it. The chain has TRBV5-6 and TRBJ1-2; D might be TRBD1 (5 bases). This CDR3 region has 13 residues. CDR1 and CDR2 from the germline V gene are SGHDT and YYEEEE. CDR3 residues: CARSLRGNYGYTF. The CDR3 nucleotides read TGTGCCAGAAGCTTGCGGGGGAACTATGGCTACACCTTC.

This clonotype was seen repeatedly, ten times or more. The J gene is TRBJ1-1, the V gene TRBV5-1, with 9 bases lining up with TRBD1. CDR1 is SGHRS, CDR2 YFSETQ, per germline. With 0 bases clipped from V and 5 bases from J, the junction kept 11 bases outside the gene matches. The CDR3 is made up of 17 amino acids. The CDR3 DNA sequence: TGCGCCAGCAGCTTGGGCTTTTCTGGGACAGGGATAACTGAAGCTTTCTTT. It encodes CASSLGFSGTGITEAFF.

With regard to this clonotype: The CDR3 carries no conserved terminal phenylalanine or tryptophan, so it likely arises from a read error. V usage is TRBV27 and J usage is TRBJ1-5; D is unclear. V lost 3 bases, J lost 7 bases, and 13 bases lay in between. Germline loops: CDR1 MNHEY, CDR2 SMNVEV (reference sequence). This CDR3 spans 14 amino acids. The CDR3 DNA follows: TGTGCCAGCAGTTTGAGCAGCCCTGGACAGCCCCAGCATTGT. Encoded protein: CASSLSSPGQPQHC.

This clonotype was observed at least ten times. The chain is built from TRBV28 and TRBJ2-1; D not resolved. Germline V gene sequence: CDR1 MDHEN, CDR2 SYDVKM. The CDR3 covers 15 residues. The V end was cut by 5 bases, the J end by 4 bases, with 15 bases between. Here the CDR3 DNA reads TGTGCCAGCAGTACCTACTTGACCCGATACAATGAGCAGTTCTTC. It translates to CASSTYLTRYNEQFF.

This clonotype was seen many times. The V gene is TRBV7-3, the J gene TRBJ2-3; 8 bases map to TRBD2. V lost 5 bases and J lost 0; bases outside the gene matches: 10. The germline V gene encodes CDR1 SGHTA and CDR2 FQGTGA. CDR3 length equals 17 residues. For the CDR3, the DNA is TGTGCCAGCAGCGCCCGGGGGGGGAGCGGTAGCACAGATACGCAGTATTTT. Translation: CASSARGGSGSTDTQYF.

This clonotype was observed at least ten times. The chain carries TRBV7-2 and TRBJ2-3; D gene ambiguous. This CDR3 contains 14 residues. Per the germline V gene, CDR1 is SGHTA and CDR2 is FQGNSA. Trimming left V 0 bases short and J 3 bases short, with 7 bases between. The CDR3 DNA follows: TGTGCCAGCAGCTTAGCTTGGGGAACAGATACGCAGTATTTT. This sequence encodes CASSLAWGTDTQYF.

This clonotype was picked up many times. The genes are TRBV29-1 and TRBJ2-3; D tentatively reads TRBD1 or TRBD2 (6 bases each). Germline V gene lookup returns CDR1 SQVTM and CDR2 ANQGSEA. This CDR3 spans 14 amino acids. V was cut by 2 bases and J by 4 bases, with 13 bases left in between. The CDR3 DNA sequence: TGCAGCGTTGAACGGGGGCGTGGTGCAGATACGCAGTATTTT. It encodes CSVERGRGADTQYF.